This is a list of T cell receptor beta chains from one sample in a study of CD4 T cells in relation to SARS-CoV-2 and coronaviruses. These TCRs are of unknown antigen specificity. Using immunoSEQ multiplex PCR, the repertoire was profiled, and TCRdb retains in-frame clones only, with some absent. The data hold some 21,000 clones, with about 80% observed a single time. Sequences were obtained from CD4+ T cells from PBMCs, cultured in vitro. The source is a human donor in good health. CDR3s include the opening cysteine and the closing phenylalanine or tryptophan. D genes are given only for firm matches. Size tells how often a clone was seen (once, few, many) or the class of an expanded clone, and some rows leave it out.

size: NA
D: NA
V: TRBV9
J: TRBJ1-1
DNA: TGTGCCAGCAGCGTAGTTGGGGGTTCGAACACTGAAGCTTTCTTT
CDR3: CASSVVGGSNTEAFF

size: NA
D: TRBD1
V: TRBV28
J: TRBJ1-5
DNA: TGTGCCAGCGGAGGGACAGGTAGGAATCAGCCCCAGCATTTT
CDR3: CASGGTGRNQPQHF

size: NA
D: TRBD2
V: TRBV2
J: TRBJ2-3
DNA: TGTGCCAGCAGTGAAGCGGGAGGGGGCACAGATACGCAGTATTTT
CDR3: CASSEAGGGTDTQYF

size: once
D: NA
V: TRBV10-1
J: TRBJ2-7
DNA: TGCGCCAGCAGTGAGAACTTCAGGTCTAGCGAGCAGTACTTC
CDR3: CASSENFRSSEQYF

size: NA
D: TRBD1
V: TRBV5-1
J: TRBJ2-4
DNA: TGCGCCAGCAGCTTGGAGGACAGGGGCATTCAGTACTTC
CDR3: CASSLEDRGIQYF

size: NA
D: TRBD1
V: TRBV6-4
J: TRBJ2-6
DNA: TGTGCCAGCAGTGGAGAGACAGGGCCCTCTGGGGCCAACGTCCTGACTTTC
CDR3: CASSGETGPSGANVLTF

size: NA
D: NA
V: TRBV7-9
J: TRBJ2-1
DNA: TGTGCCAGCAGCGCGTGGGGTAGACCAGGGCCAGATGAGCAGTTCTTC
CDR3: CASSAWGRPGPDEQFF

size: NA
D: TRBD2
V: TRBV6-6
J: TRBJ2-7
DNA: TGTGCCAGCAGTCAGCCGGGACTAGGATACGAGCAGTACTTC
CDR3: CASSQPGLGYEQYF

size: NA
D: NA
V: TRBV30
J: TRBJ1-2
DNA: TGTGCCTGGGGGGGGGATGGCTACACCTTC
CDR3: CAWGGDGYTF

size: NA
D: NA
V: TRBV9
J: TRBJ1-2
DNA: TGTGCCAGCAGCGTAGAATACTATGGCTACACCTTC
CDR3: CASSVEYYGYTF

size: NA
D: NA
V: TRBV11-3
J: TRBJ2-7
DNA: TGTGCCAGCAGCACCCGCCCGGCGGGCAGTCCCTCCCTCACGCAGTACTTC
CDR3: CASSTRPAGSPSLTQYF

size: NA
D: TRBD2
V: TRBV5-1
J: TRBJ2-3
DNA: TGCGCCAGCAGCCCCTCGGGGGGAAATTGGGCAGATACGCAGTATTTT
CDR3: CASSPSGGNWADTQYF

size: NA
D: TRBD2
V: TRBV27
J: TRBJ2-1
DNA: TGTGCCAGCAGGCGTCTAGCGGTTGCCTACAATGAGCAGTTCTTC
CDR3: CASRRLAVAYNEQFF

size: NA
D: NA
V: TRBV1
J: TRBJ2-1
DNA: TGCACCAGCAGCCCCGCGAAGACTAGCCGGGATGAGCAGTTCTTC
CDR3: CTSSPAKTSRDEQFF

size: NA
D: TRBD2
V: TRBV5-1
J: TRBJ2-7
DNA: TGCGCCAGCAGCCCCTCTGCCAGCGGGATCTACGAGCAGTACTTC
CDR3: CASSPSASGIYEQYF

size: NA
D: NA
V: TRBV11-2
J: TRBJ1-2
DNA: TGTGCCAGCAGCTTAGTGGGCCTCCTTAACTATGGCTACACCTTC
CDR3: CASSLVGLLNYGYTF

size: once
D: TRBD1
V: TRBV5-1
J: TRBJ1-6
DNA: TGCGCCAGCAGCTCAGGACAGGGGAATTCACCCCTCCACTTT
CDR3: CASSSGQGNSPLHF

size: few
D: NA
V: TRBV19
J: TRBJ2-2
DNA: TGTGCCAGTAGTTTAACTGCTAACACCGGGGAGCTGTTTTTT
CDR3: CASSLTANTGELFF

size: NA
D: NA
V: TRBV20-1
J: TRBJ2-5
DNA: TGCAGTGCTAGTGGAATGAGCTTCTCGTACCAAGAGACCCAGTACTTC
CDR3: CSASGMSFSYQETQYF

size: NA
D: TRBD2
V: TRBV7-3
J: TRBJ2-7
DNA: TGTGCCAGCAGTTTGGCGGGAGGCTACGAGCAGTACTTC
CDR3: CASSLAGGYEQYF

size: NA
D: NA
V: TRBV19
J: TRBJ2-7
DNA: TGTGCACCGCCCAAGAAAGAGTACTTC
CDR3: CAPPKKEYF

size: NA
D: NA
V: TRBV19
J: TRBJ2-2
DNA: TGTGCCAGTAATAGGGGGACCGGGGAGCTGTTTTTT
CDR3: CASNRGTGELFF

size: NA
D: TRBD2
V: TRBV5-4
J: TRBJ2-3
DNA: TGTGCCAGCAGCATGGGGGCGGGGGGACCCAGCACAGATACGCAGTATTTT
CDR3: CASSMGAGGPSTDTQYF

size: NA
D: TRBD2
V: TRBV11-3
J: TRBJ2-5
DNA: TGTGCCAGCAGCAAAACTAGCGGGAGGGGAGAGACCCAGTACTTC
CDR3: CASSKTSGRGETQYF

size: NA
D: TRBD2
V: TRBV11-3
J: TRBJ2-1
DNA: TGTGCCAGCAGCCGGGGGGGAGTGGACATCAGTGAGCAGTTCTTC
CDR3: CASSRGGVDISEQFF

size: NA
D: NA
V: TRBV3-1/TRBV3-2
J: TRBJ2-7
DNA: TGTGCCAGCAGCTCGAGGACGGTTGTCTACGAGCAGTACTTC
CDR3: CASSSRTVVYEQYF

size: NA
D: NA
V: TRBV5-1
J: TRBJ2-2
DNA: TGCGCCAGCAAGGAGACAGGTGGCCCCGGGGAGCTGTTTTTT
CDR3: CASKETGGPGELFF

size: NA
D: TRBD2
V: TRBV15
J: TRBJ2-7
DNA: TGTGCCACCAGCAATACTAGCGGGATTGTCTACGAGCAGTACTTC
CDR3: CATSNTSGIVYEQYF

size: NA
D: NA
V: TRBV7-9
J: TRBJ2-2
DNA: TGTGCCAGCAGCCCCCAAGTCACCGGGGAGCTGTTTTTT
CDR3: CASSPQVTGELFF

size: NA
D: NA
V: TRBV2
J: TRBJ1-5
DNA: TGTGCCAGCGGAAGCGGACCGAAAAATCAGCCCCAGCATTTT
CDR3: CASGSGPKNQPQHF

size: few
D: TRBD2
V: TRBV14
J: TRBJ2-7
DNA: TGTGCCAGCAGCCAAGATAATGCAGCGGGAGAAGGCGAGCAGTACTTC
CDR3: CASSQDNAAGEGEQYF

size: few
D: NA
V: TRBV4-1
J: TRBJ1-2
DNA: TGCGCCAGCAGCCAAGACCCCCATCTGGGAGGCTACACCTTC
CDR3: CASSQDPHLGGYTF

size: NA
D: NA
V: TRBV24-1
J: TRBJ2-1
DNA: TGTGCCACCAGTGATTTGAATGCCAATGAGCAGTTCTTC
CDR3: CATSDLNANEQFF

size: NA
D: NA
V: TRBV18
J: TRBJ2-2
DNA: TGTGCCAGCTCACCACCGGGCGGCGGCGGGGAGCTGTTTTTT
CDR3: CASSPPGGGGELFF

size: NA
D: TRBD2
V: TRBV19
J: TRBJ2-5
DNA: TGTGCCAGTAGTATAGGGCAGCGGGAGGACGTAGAGACCCAGTACTTC
CDR3: CASSIGQREDVETQYF

size: NA
D: NA
V: TRBV4-1
J: TRBJ1-1
DNA: TGCGCCAGCAGCCAAGTTTGGAACACTGAAGCTTTCTTT
CDR3: CASSQVWNTEAFF

size: few
D: NA
V: TRBV6-1
J: TRBJ2-7
DNA: TGTGCCAGCAGTGAACTTAGACTGTACCTCTCCTACGAGCAGTACTTC
CDR3: CASSELRLYLSYEQYF

size: NA
D: TRBD1
V: TRBV5-1
J: TRBJ2-3
DNA: TGCGCCAGCAGCCCAGGGGGAAGGACAGATACGCAGTATTTT
CDR3: CASSPGGRTDTQYF

size: NA
D: NA
V: TRBV12-5
J: TRBJ2-2
DNA: TGTGCTAGTGGCCTATTAGGAGGCAACACCGGGGAGCTGTTTTTT
CDR3: CASGLLGGNTGELFF

size: NA
D: TRBD1
V: TRBV7-2
J: TRBJ2-5
DNA: TGTGCCAGCAGCGTAGCGGGACAGGGGGCCGGGGAGACCCAGTACTTC
CDR3: CASSVAGQGAGETQYF

size: NA
D: TRBD1
V: TRBV7-9
J: TRBJ2-7
DNA: TGTGCCAGCAGCAGAGACAGGGGGCTGATTTCCGAGCAGTACTTC
CDR3: CASSRDRGLISEQYF

size: NA
D: TRBD2
V: TRBV6-5
J: TRBJ2-1
DNA: TGTGCCAGCAGCCCCCAAAGACTAGCGTCGAATGAGCAGTTCTTC
CDR3: CASSPQRLASNEQFF

size: NA
D: TRBD1
V: TRBV19
J: TRBJ1-3
DNA: TGTGCCAGTAGTACCGAGGGACAGCGTGGAAACACCATATATTTT
CDR3: CASSTEGQRGNTIYF

size: few
D: TRBD1
V: TRBV2
J: TRBJ1-5
DNA: TGTGCCAGCAGGGGGGGGACAGGGCGCAATCAGCCCCAGCATTTT
CDR3: CASRGGTGRNQPQHF